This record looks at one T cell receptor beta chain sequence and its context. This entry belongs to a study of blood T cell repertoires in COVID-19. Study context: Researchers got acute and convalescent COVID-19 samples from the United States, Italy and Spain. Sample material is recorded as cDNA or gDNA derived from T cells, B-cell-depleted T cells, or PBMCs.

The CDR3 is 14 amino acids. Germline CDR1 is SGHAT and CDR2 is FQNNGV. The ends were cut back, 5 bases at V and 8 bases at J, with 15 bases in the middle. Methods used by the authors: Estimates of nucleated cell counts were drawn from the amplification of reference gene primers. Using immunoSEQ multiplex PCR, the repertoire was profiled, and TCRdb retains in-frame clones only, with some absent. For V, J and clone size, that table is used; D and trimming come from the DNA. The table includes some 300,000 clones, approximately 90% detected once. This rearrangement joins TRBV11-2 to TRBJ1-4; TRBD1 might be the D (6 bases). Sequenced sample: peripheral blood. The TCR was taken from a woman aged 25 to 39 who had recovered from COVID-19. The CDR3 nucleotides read TGTGCCAGCAGCACTAACAGGGTTCAGGAAAAACTGTTTTTT. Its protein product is CASSTNRVQEKLFF. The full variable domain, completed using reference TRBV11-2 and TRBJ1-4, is EAGVAQSPRYKIIEKRQSVAFWCNPISGHATLYWYQQILGQGPKLLIQFQNNGVVDDSQLPKDRFSAERLKGVDSTLKIQPAKLEDSAVYLCASSTNRVQEKLFFGSGTQLSVL.